One and the same sample provided the 14 T cell receptor beta chains below, sequenced in a study of blood T cell repertoires in COVID-19. Some clones are missing from TCRdb's copy, which holds only in-frame ones; the method was immunoSEQ multiplex PCR. The data hold 200,000 to 250,000 clones, with about 87% observed a single time. Sequences were obtained from PBMCs or T cells enriched from blood (not recorded which). These receptors all stem from a woman in her twenties or thirties who had been exposed to COVID-19.

CDR3 coding DNA: TGTGCCAGCACCCTGGGGGGGAATGAGCAGTTCTTC. It codes for CASTLGGNEQFF. The chain couples TRBV5-6 to TRBJ2-1; 7 positions match TRBD2. The CDR3 covers 12 residues. J gave up 7 bases and V 6 bases, and 4 bases lay outside the gene matches. Germline-derived CDR1 and CDR2 are SGHDT and YYEEEE.

V usage is TRBV9 and J usage is TRBJ1-5, with 8 bases lining up with TRBD1. This CDR3 contains 15 residues. In germline, CDR1 is SGDLS, CDR2 YYNGEE. J lost 6 bases, V lost 0 bases, and 5 bases had no gene match. The CDR3 coding sequence is TGTGCCAGCAGCGTAGGAGGGACAGGCATTCAGCCCCAGCATTTT. It encodes CASSVGGTGIQPQHF.

The rearrangement joins TRBV7-9 to TRBJ1-1; no clear D gene. The length of the CDR3 is 13 residues. With 5 bases removed from V and 0 bases from J, the gap between germline ends came to 7 bases. The germline CDR1 and CDR2 sequences are SEHNR and FQNEAQ (reference sequence). The CDR3 spells CASSQELNTEAFF. For the CDR3, the DNA is TGTGCCAGCAGCCAAGAGTTGAACACTGAAGCTTTCTTT.

The gene calls are TRBV29-1 and TRBJ2-7, with TRBD1 matching over 8 bases. V was clipped by 6 bases and J by 0 bases; unmatched bases: 10. The CDR3 is 15 amino acids. The V gene's germline CDR1 is SQVTM and CDR2 ANQGSEA. The CDR3 nucleotides read TGCAGCGTCGCTGACAGGGGTTCGAGCTCCTACGAGCAGTACTTC. This gives the protein CSVADRGSSSYEQYF.

The genes are TRBV9 and TRBJ2-7, with 9 bases matching TRBD2. The CDR3 extends over 16 amino acids. CDR1 is SGDLS and CDR2 is YYNGEE in the germline V gene. The trim removed 0 bases at V and 3 bases at J, leaving 7 bases unmatched. CDR3 in amino acids: CASSVGGLALNYEQYF. The CDR3 region has the DNA TGTGCCAGCAGCGTAGGGGGACTAGCCCTCAACTACGAGCAGTACTTC.

CDR3 sequence: CASSRDFNFEQFF. Here the CDR3 DNA reads TGTGCCAGCAGCCGGGACTTCAATTTTGAGCAGTTCTTC. V and J are TRBV6-4 and TRBJ2-1; a weak D match, TRBD2 (6 bases). The germline V and J ends were trimmed by 6 bases and 9 bases, with 15 bases remaining between them. The CDR3 is 13 amino acids. From germline, CDR1 is MRHNA and CDR2 SNTAGT.

V and J are TRBV29-1 and TRBJ2-2; D ambiguous. The CDR3 loop spans 13 amino acids. Trimming cost V 4 bases and J 1 base, with 7 bases left between them. Looked up from germline, CDR1 is SQVTM and CDR2 is ANQGSEA. The CDR3 nucleotides read TGCAGCGTTGGCAGGCTGAACACCGGGGAGCTGTTTTTT. Protein: CSVGRLNTGELFF.

The sample holds a few counts of this clone. The rearrangement uses TRBV9 and TRBJ1-1; D is ambiguous. Germline-derived CDR1 and CDR2 are SGDLS and YYNGEE. The CDR3 contains 13 residues. The V end lost 4 bases, the J end lost 1 base, and 8 bases lay between the germline ends. The chain's CDR3 is CASSRTQNTEAFF. CDR3 bases: TGTGCCAGCAGCCGAACACAGAACACTGAAGCTTTCTTT.

The CDR3 DNA follows: TGTGCCACCAGTGACACCGGGACAGGGTTGGATACGCAGTATTTT. It specifies CATSDTGTGLDTQYF. The chain joins TRBV24-1 to TRBJ2-3; 9 bases are shared with TRBD1. This CDR3 is 15 amino acids long. Germline CDR1 reads KGHDR; CDR2 reads SFDVKD. The junction had 7 bases not matched to a gene; V was cut back by 4 bases and J by 6 bases.

The chain has TRBV6-5 and TRBJ1-5; TRBD1 agrees at 9 bases. After removal of 4 bases from V and 7 bases from J, the junction contained 8 bases not matched to a gene. From germline, CDR1 is MNHEY and CDR2 SVGAGI. The CDR3 consists of 15 residues. The CDR3 reads CASSSTGTGRQPQHF. For the CDR3, the DNA is TGTGCCAGCAGTTCGACCGGGACAGGGAGGCAGCCCCAGCATTTT.

This chain connects TRBV25-1 to TRBJ2-1, with D perhaps TRBD1 (5 bases). CDR1 and CDR2 from the germline V gene are MGHDK and SYGVNS. CDR3 size: 14 residues. V was cut by 1 base and J by 3 bases, with 7 bases left in between. Written as DNA, the CDR3 is TGTGCCAGCAGTGAATTAGGGGTCTACAATGAGCAGTTCTTC. It is translated as CASSELGVYNEQFF.

The V and J genes are TRBV29-1 and TRBJ2-7, with 9 positions matching TRBD1. Germline values: CDR1 SQVTM, CDR2 ANQGSEA. The CDR3 spans 13 residues. After removal of 6 bases from V and 2 bases from J, the junction contained 5 bases not matched to a gene. DNA of the CDR3: TGCAGCGTGTTGGACAGGGGAGCCTACGAGCAGTACTTC. Translation gives CSVLDRGAYEQYF.

The rearrangement uses TRBV28 and TRBJ2-1, with TRBD2 matching 12 bases. CDR1 and CDR2 from the germline V gene are MDHEN and SYDVKM. The CDR3 runs 15 residues. J lost 7 bases, V lost 6 bases, and 7 bases had no gene match. The CDR3 spells CASRTTSGRSNEQFF. The CDR3 bases are TGTGCCAGCAGAACGACTAGCGGGAGATCGAATGAGCAGTTCTTC.

The genes are TRBV9 and TRBJ2-2; D possibly corresponds to TRBD2 (8 bases). Germline assignment: CDR1 SGDLS and CDR2 YYNGEE. The V end was cut by 9 bases, the J end by 7 bases, with 19 bases between. This CDR3 region has 14 residues. CDR3 sequence reads: CATGREGAIGELFF. The CDR3 bases are TGTGCCACCGGACGGGAGGGGGCTATCGGGGAGCTGTTTTTT. Variable domain in full (rest from reference TRBV9 and TRBJ2-2): DSGVTQTPKHLITATGQRVTLRCSPRSGDLSVYWYQQSLDQGLQFLIQYYNGEERAKGNILERFSAQQFPDLHSELNLSSLELGDSALYFCATGREGAIGELFFGEGSRLTVL.